The 29 T cell receptor beta chains in this list originate from one sample, sequenced in a study of cytomegalovirus exposure and HLA in healthy donors. A multiplex PCR was run with 60 Vbeta primers and 13 Jbeta primers. The protocol was immunoSEQ multiplex PCR, while the TCRdb copy is restricted to in-frame clones and leaves out a portion. The top ten hold over 0.55% of the sample, which has approximately 220,000 clones, just over 75% seen once. The material sequenced was PBMCs. All receptors come from a man aged 18-30 years in good health and CMV-seronegative.

The chain is built from TRBV2 and TRBJ1-1, with a weak D call TRBD1 (6 bases). From germline, CDR1 is SNHLY and CDR2 FYNNEI. The V and J ends lost 8 bases and 8 bases respectively, with 12 bases between them. This CDR3 is built from 11 residues. CDR3 protein: CASLQGVEAFF. The CDR3 bases are TGTGCCAGCCTACAGGGAGTCGAAGCTTTCTTT.

The chain employs TRBV28 and TRBJ1-5; D gene ambiguous. This CDR3 is 15 amino acids long. V was clipped by 0 bases and J by 0 bases, with 6 bases between them. Germline lookup yields CDR1 MDHEN and CDR2 SYDVKM. The DNA of the CDR3 is TGTGCCAGCAGTTTATGGCGGAGTAGCAATCAGCCCCAGCATTTT. This gives the protein CASSLWRSSNQPQHF.

The CDR3: CSVEQAGYTF. The CDR3 coding sequence is TGCAGCGTTGAACAGGCTGGCTACACCTTC. The chain couples TRBV29-1 to TRBJ1-2; no clear D. CDR3 length equals 10 residues. V lost 2 bases and J 7 bases, leaving 5 bases between the germline ends. In germline, CDR1 is SQVTM, CDR2 ANQGSEA.

The chain employs TRBV9 and TRBJ1-3; D gene unclear. Trimming removed 0 bases at V and 2 bases at J, with 9 bases between. Per the germline V gene, CDR1 is SGDLS and CDR2 is YYNGEE. The CDR3 sequence is 15 residues long. The CDR3 DNA reads TGTGCCAGCAGCGTAGGAGTGGTAACTGGAAACACCATATATTTT. It encodes CASSVGVVTGNTIYF. Complete variable domain (other parts from reference TRBV9 and TRBJ1-3): DSGVTQTPKHLITATGQRVTLRCSPRSGDLSVYWYQQSLDQGLQFLIQYYNGEERAKGNILERFSAQQFPDLHSELNLSSLELGDSALYFCASSVGVVTGNTIYFGEGSWLTVV.

CDR3 sequence: CASAFTGLNTGELFF. The CDR3 region has the DNA TGTGCTAGTGCTTTTACAGGGCTAAACACCGGGGAGCTGTTTTTT. This rearrangement joins TRBV12-5 to TRBJ2-2, with D possibly TRBD1 on 6 matching bases. Per the germline V gene, CDR1 is LGHNT and CDR2 is FRNRAP. V shed 7 bases and J shed 2 bases, with 14 bases lying between them. The CDR3 is 15 amino acids.

The table lists this clone with a count of one. The V and J genes are TRBV27 and TRBJ2-2; TRBD2 agrees at 14 bases. The CDR3 sequence is 19 residues long. CDR1 is MNHEY and CDR2 is SMNVEV in the germline V gene (reference sequence). The ends lost 4 bases at V and 4 bases at J; junction bases unmatched: 11. The CDR3 DNA is TGTGCCAGCAGTTCTCAAAGACTAGCGGGAGGGCCGGGCACCGGGGAGCTGTTTTTT. Translation gives CASSSQRLAGGPGTGELFF.

This chain links TRBV6-5 with TRBJ1-5, with D maybe TRBD1 (5 bases). V lost 8 bases and J 3 bases, leaving 14 bases between the germline ends. Germline loops: CDR1 MNHEY, CDR2 SVGAGI. The CDR3 totals 14 residues. The CDR3 DNA follows: TGTGCCAGCCGACGGGGGGGTCCCAATCAGCCCCAGCATTTT. Its protein is CASRRGGPNQPQHF.

Concerning this clone itself: The junction shows a germline mismatch at one end, possibly a read error. Other nucleotide sequences in the sample specify the same CDR3. The chain joins TRBV2 to TRBJ2-1; TRBD2 might be the D (6 bases). CDR3 length equals 16 residues. The V gene's germline CDR1 is SNHLY and CDR2 FYNNEI. CDR3 sequence (DNA): TGCGCCAGCAATCTAGTCGGGAGAGGGTCCTACAATGAGCAGTTCTTC. It is translated as CASNLVGRGSYNEQFF.

This chain uses TRBV7-9 with TRBJ1-1; D is unclear. Germline V gives CDR1 SEHNR, CDR2 FQNEAQ (reference sequence). Trimming took off 3 bases at V and 2 bases at J, with 10 bases between the two ends. CDR3 size: 14 residues. CDR3 sequence reads: CASSFVGANTEAFF. DNA for the CDR3: TGTGCCAGCAGCTTTGTGGGAGCTAACACTGAAGCTTTCTTT.

The CDR3 reads CASSLQGSRANVLTF. Written as DNA, the CDR3 is TGTGCCAGCAGCTTACAGGGTAGCCGGGCCAACGTCCTGACTTTC. The genes are TRBV7-8 and TRBJ2-6; the D gene is possibly TRBD1 (5 bases). The CDR3 length is 15 residues. Trimming cost V 2 bases and J 5 bases, with 10 bases left between them. Germline values: CDR1 SGHVS, CDR2 FQNEAQ.

The V gene is TRBV4-1, the J gene TRBJ1-1; 9 bases fit TRBD1. Germline V lookup: CDR1 MGHRA, CDR2 YSYEKL. The CDR3 runs 16 residues. V was clipped by 2 bases and J by 8 bases; unmatched bases: 12. The CDR3: CASSQPIYRDRVEAFF. In nucleotides, the CDR3 is TGCGCCAGCAGCCAACCTATTTACCGGGACAGGGTGGAAGCTTTCTTT.

This clone came up a few times. This chain connects TRBV7-8 to TRBJ1-1, with a weak D call TRBD1 (6 bases). This CDR3 has 14 residues. Trimming stripped 6 bases from V and 0 bases from J, with 11 bases between. Per germline, CDR1 SGHVS and CDR2 FQNEAQ. The CDR3 region is CASSWEGVNTEAFF. Written as DNA, the CDR3 is TGTGCCAGCAGTTGGGAGGGGGTGAACACTGAAGCTTTCTTT.

This clone turned up a few times. V usage is TRBV29-1 and J usage is TRBJ2-7, with TRBD2 identical over 9 bases. The CDR3 is made up of 17 amino acids. Germline-derived CDR1 and CDR2 are SQVTM and ANQGSEA. V dropped 3 bases and J dropped 6; count of bases not matched to a gene: 18. The DNA for the CDR3 is TGCAGCGTTGAGCTGTTAGGGACTAGCCCCCGACCGGGCGAGCAGTACTTC. It translates to CSVELLGTSPRPGEQYF.

This chain connects TRBV28 to TRBJ2-2; TRBD1 matches 7 bases. The CDR3 is made up of 17 amino acids. Germline-derived CDR1 and CDR2 are MDHEN and SYDVKM. V gave up 4 bases and J gave up 1 base; unmatched junction bases: 9. The CDR3, as DNA: TGTGCCAGCAGTTCCCCGATAGGACAGGTGAACACCGGGGAGCTGTTTTTT. Protein product: CASSSPIGQVNTGELFF. Full variable domain (rest looked up from reference TRBV28 and TRBJ2-2): DVKVTQSSRYLVKRTGEKVFLECVQDMDHENMFWYRQDPGLGLRLIYFSYDVKMKEKGDIPEGYSVSREKKERFSLILESASTNQTSMYLCASSSPIGQVNTGELFFGEGSRLTVL.

This sequence joins TRBV5-1 and TRBJ2-5, with TRBD1 as a possible D gene (6 bases). Germline V gene data show CDR1 as SGHRS and CDR2 as YFSETQ. The CDR3 sequence is 16 residues long. Trimming cost V 4 bases and J 3 bases, with 19 bases left between them. CDR3 sequence: CASSGMQGEGEETQYF. The CDR3 nucleotides read TGCGCCAGCAGCGGGATGCAGGGTGAGGGGGAAGAGACCCAGTACTTC.

The chain links TRBV9 to TRBJ2-5; 10 bases fit TRBD2. Germline CDR1 and CDR2: SGDLS and YYNGEE. V was clipped by 3 bases and J by 0 bases; unmatched bases: 8. This CDR3 contains 17 residues. The CDR3 protein is CASSASGGERYQETQYF. Here the CDR3 DNA reads TGTGCCAGCAGCGCTAGCGGGGGAGAGCGGTACCAAGAGACCCAGTACTTC. Variable domain in full (rest from reference TRBV9 and TRBJ2-5): DSGVTQTPKHLITATGQRVTLRCSPRSGDLSVYWYQQSLDQGLQFLIQYYNGEERAKGNILERFSAQQFPDLHSELNLSSLELGDSALYFCASSASGGERYQETQYFGPGTRLLVL.

J is TRBJ2-7 and V is TRBV19; 11 bases match TRBD1. Germline loops: CDR1 LNHDA, CDR2 SQIVND (reference sequence). The CDR3 loop spans 13 amino acids. J lost 5 bases, V lost 10 bases, and 7 bases had no gene match. This CDR3 reads CATGQGAVDEQYF. The CDR3 coding sequence is TGTGCCACCGGACAGGGGGCAGTCGACGAGCAGTACTTC.

This sequence joins TRBV14 and TRBJ2-5; 10 bases map to TRBD1. The CDR3 is 18 residues long. CDR1 is SGHDN and CDR2 is FVKESK in the germline V gene. V dropped 4 bases and J dropped 0; count of bases not matched to a gene: 11. CDR3 nucleotide sequence: TGTGCCAGCAGCCGACGGGACAGGGGACTCCCATACCAAGAGACCCAGTACTTC. This encodes CASSRRDRGLPYQETQYF.

Points on this clone: The junction does not match germline at one end; this may be a read error. This rearrangement joins TRBV7-9 to TRBJ2-4; 7 bases are shared with TRBD1. Per the germline V gene, CDR1 is SEHNR and CDR2 is FQNEAQ (reference sequence). The CDR3 is made up of 12 amino acids. CDR3 residues: CSSSRTGEIQYF. DNA for the CDR3: TGTTCCAGCAGTCGTACAGGGGAAATTCAGTACTTC.

The chain links TRBV11-3 to TRBJ1-1, with D perhaps TRBD1 (5 bases). Germline V gene lookup returns CDR1 SGHNT and CDR2 YENEEA. V was cut by 1 base and J by 4 bases, with 10 bases left in between. This CDR3 has 14 amino acids. CDR3 bases: TGTGCCAGCAGCTTAGGCGGGGGAGGCACTGAAGCTTTCTTT. Translation gives CASSLGGGGTEAFF.

The chain carries TRBV5-1 and TRBJ1-4; D uncertain. Germline V gene sequence: CDR1 SGHRS, CDR2 YFSETQ. There are 17 residues in the CDR3. Trimming took 2 bases from V and 0 from J, leaving 14 bases between them. The CDR3 DNA is TGCGCCAGCAGCTTTACTCCCCTAGATGCAACTAATGAAAAACTGTTTTTT. Translated, it gives CASSFTPLDATNEKLFF.

This clone occurred once. The V and J genes are TRBV28 and TRBJ2-3; tentative D call: TRBD1 (6 bases). Trimming took 5 bases from V and 4 from J, leaving 16 bases between them. Germline lookup yields CDR1 MDHEN and CDR2 SYDVKM. The CDR3 totals 15 residues. As DNA, the CDR3 is TGTGCCAGCAGTCTACAGGGTTGGGCAGCAGATACGCAGTATTTT. Residues: CASSLQGWAADTQYF.

The rearrangement uses TRBV9 and TRBJ1-2; a possible D gene is TRBD1 (6 bases). Deletions cut 3 bases from V and 4 bases from J, with 16 bases between. The CDR3 is 15 residues long. Germline loops: CDR1 SGDLS, CDR2 YYNGEE. The chain's CDR3 is CASSDNRRGGYGYTF. In DNA, the CDR3 is TGTGCCAGCAGCGACAATCGTAGGGGGGGCTATGGCTACACCTTC.

The chain recombines TRBV6-5 with TRBJ2-1, with 9 nucleotides matching TRBD2. The V segment lost 6 bases and the J segment 3 bases; nucleotides outside the gene matches: 6. The CDR3 totals 15 residues. Germline lookup yields CDR1 MNHEY and CDR2 SVGAGI. CDR3 in amino acids: CASSRPLAGYNEQFF. In DNA, the CDR3 is TGTGCCAGCAGCCGCCCACTAGCGGGCTACAATGAGCAGTTCTTC.

The V and J genes are TRBV7-9 and TRBJ1-3, with 7 bases identical to TRBD1. V lost 3 bases, J lost 0 bases, and 5 bases stayed unmatched. CDR1 is SEHNR, CDR2 FQNEAQ, per germline (reference sequence). This CDR3 is built from 16 residues. This CDR3 is CASSLTGPSSGNTIYF. CDR3 coding DNA: TGTGCCAGCAGCTTGACAGGGCCCTCCTCTGGAAACACCATATATTTT.

This clone was seen a few times. The rearrangement joins TRBV19 to TRBJ2-7; D ambiguous. Trimming took 3 bases from V and 3 from J, leaving 15 bases between them. CDR1 LNHDA and CDR2 SQIVND come from the germline V gene (reference sequence). The CDR3 has 15 residues. CDR3 DNA: TGTGCCAGTAGTATTCAATTAGACAAGGTCTACGAGCAGTACTTC. Its protein product is CASSIQLDKVYEQYF.

The CDR3 DNA reads as TGTGCCAGCATCAGGGGGACCACTGAAGCTTTCTTT. Protein sequence: CASIRGTTEAFF. The chain combines TRBV2 with TRBJ1-1, with 7 bases lining up with TRBD1. There are 12 residues in the CDR3. From germline, CDR1 is SNHLY and CDR2 FYNNEI. V was pared by 7 bases and J by 4 bases, with 3 bases of the junction left unmatched.

This chain joins TRBV2 and TRBJ2-7, with 11 bases matching TRBD1. This CDR3 has 18 residues. Germline-derived CDR1 and CDR2 are SNHLY and FYNNEI. V gave up 6 bases and J gave up 2 bases; unmatched junction bases: 15. The CDR3 spells CASRPGQGVRNYPYEQYF. CDR3 sequence (DNA): TGTGCCAGCAGGCCGGGACAGGGGGTTAGGAATTACCCCTACGAGCAGTACTTC.

This clone was picked up a small number of times. The V call is TRBV7-2, the J call TRBJ1-1; D is undetermined. The CDR3 contains 14 residues. The V end was cut by 1 base, the J end by 4 bases, with 10 bases between. Germline V gene sequence: CDR1 SGHTA, CDR2 FQGNSA. CDR3 sequence reads: CASSLVPRLTEAFF. The CDR3 nucleotides are TGTGCCAGCAGCTTAGTACCCAGGCTCACTGAAGCTTTCTTT.